This is a list of T cell receptor beta chains from one sample in a study of metastatic and nonmetastatic thyroid tumors. Using MiXCR, TCRdb re-called clones from the PCR reads. The sample carries about 64,000 clones, approximately 4.1% recorded once. The specimen was blood. The source of these receptors is a female donor with papillary thyroid cancer or a benign thyroid nodule (not recorded which). Some clones in this sample may be carry-over from other donors' samples. CDR3s include the opening cysteine and the closing phenylalanine or tryptophan. Fields, in order: D gene, clone size, V gene, J gene, CDR3 protein, CDR3 DNA. A D gene is named only where the DNA matches it firmly. Clone size appears in some rows only: once, few, many, or a class for an expanded clone.

.,few,TRBV4-1,TRBJ2-7,CASSHAGPLFYEQYF,TGTGCCAGCAGCCACGCCGGGCCCCTGTTCTACGAGCAGTACTTC
TRBD1,many,TRBV20-1,TRBJ2-1,CSARRDSLYNEQFF,TGCAGTGCTCGCCGGGACAGCTTATACAATGAGCAGTTCTTC
TRBD2,few,TRBV6-2/TRBV6-3,TRBJ2-7,CASRPGTSLSYEQYF,TGTGCCAGCAGACCCGGGACTAGTCTATCCTACGAGCAGTACTTC
.,many,TRBV7-9,TRBJ1-4,CASSLTEKLFF,TGTGCCAGCAGCTTAACCGAAAAACTGTTTTTT
TRBD1,many,TRBV4-1,TRBJ1-2,CASSPFRQGYGYTF,TGCGCCAGCAGCCCCTTTCGACAGGGCTATGGCTACACCTTC
TRBD2,many,TRBV12-3/TRBV12-4,TRBJ2-1,CASSSRGSGRTRSYNEQFF,TGTGCCAGCAGTTCCCGTGGGAGCGGGAGGACCAGGTCCTACAATGAGCAGTTCTTC
.,.,TRBV28,TRBJ1-2,CATSRYGYTF,TGTGCCACAAGTCGATATGGCTACACCTTC
.,many,TRBV11-3,TRBJ2-1,CASSLDRQGNEQFF,TGTGCCAGCAGCTTAGATCGGCAGGGCAATGAGCAGTTCTTC
.,many,TRBV11-2,TRBJ2-7,CASSLTDGIYEQYF,TGTGCCAGCAGCTTAACGGACGGGATCTACGAGCAGTACTTC
TRBD1,few,TRBV9,TRBJ1-2,CASSVTGRYVYTF,TGTGCCAGCTCCGTGACAGGGAGGTATGTCTACACCTTC
.,many,TRBV19,TRBJ1-6,CASSTRDKEGALHF,TGTGCCAGTAGTACCCGTGACAAGGAGGGGGCCCTCCACTTT
.,.,TRBV6-1,TRBJ2-7,CASSEVAGFYEQYF,TGTGCCAGCAGTGAAGTGGCAGGGTTCTACGAGCAGTACTTC
.,many,TRBV5-1,TRBJ1-2,CASSSPSGRFYGYTF,TGCGCCAGCAGCTCGCCCTCAGGCAGGTTCTATGGCTACACCTTC
TRBD2,few,TRBV9,TRBJ2-2,CASSVFPTSGITGELFF,TGTGCCAGCAGCGTCTTTCCGACTAGCGGGATCACCGGGGAGCTGTTTTTT
TRBD2,many,TRBV6-1,TRBJ2-7,CASSYGTSGRALAEQYF,TGTGCCAGCAGTTACGGCACTAGCGGGAGGGCCTTGGCCGAGCAGTACTTC
TRBD1,many,TRBV28,TRBJ2-7,CASSAYRDRSSYEQYF,TGTGCCAGCAGTGCTTATAGGGACAGAAGCTCCTACGAGCAGTACTTC
.,.,TRBV7-9,TRBJ2-2,CASSLSQGGANTVELFF,TGTGCCAGCAGCTTATCCCAGGGGGGCGCGAACACCGTGGAGCTGTTTTTT
TRBD1,many,TRBV12-3/TRBV12-4,TRBJ2-7,CASSLGTGAYEQYF,TGTGCCAGCAGTTTAGGGACAGGGGCCTACGAGCAGTACTTC
TRBD1,many,TRBV28,TRBJ1-4,CASSPPGTATNEKLFF,TGTGCCAGCAGTCCGCCCGGGACAGCAACTAATGAAAAACTGTTTTTT
TRBD2,many,TRBV3-1,TRBJ2-2,CASSQDTRLASGKNGELFF,TGTGCCAGCAGCCAAGATACCCGACTAGCTAGCGGGAAAAACGGGGAGCTGTTTTTT
TRBD1,many,TRBV19,TRBJ2-7,CASLKTGEREQYF,TGTGCCAGTTTAAAGACAGGGGAACGCGAGCAGTACTTC
.,many,TRBV28,TRBJ1-5,CASRGGQKPQHF,TGTGCCAGCAGGGGAGGGCAGAAGCCCCAGCATTTT
TRBD2,.,TRBV20-1,TRBJ2-1,CSAYLRESIYSEQFF,TGCAGTGCTTACCTGCGGGAGTCGATCTACAGTGAGCAGTTCTTC
.,many,TRBV5-4,TRBJ2-3,CASSIKGTDTQYF,TGTGCCAGCAGCATTAAGGGAACAGATACGCAGTATTTT
TRBD1,many,TRBV25-1,TRBJ2-5,CASSPRDRGRAQETQYF,TGTGCCAGCAGTCCCCGGGACAGGGGAAGGGCACAAGAGACCCAGTACTTC
.,many,TRBV28,TRBJ1-5,CASSLRDIVNQPQHF,TGTGCCAGCAGTTTAAGGGACATAGTCAATCAGCCCCAGCATTTT
.,.,TRBV6-4,TRBJ2-7,CASSDSSYEQYF,TGTGCCAGCAGTGACAGCTCCTACGAGCAGTACTTC
.,.,TRBV5-1,TRBJ2-7,CASSLITGTSYEQYF,TGCGCCAGCAGCTTGATAACGGGTACAAGCTACGAGCAGTACTTC
.,many,TRBV15,TRBJ1-6,CATSTQANSPLHF,TGTGCCACCAGCACACAGGCTAATTCACCCCTCCACTTT
.,many,TRBV20-1,TRBJ1-5,CSARGQDQPQHF,TGCAGTGCTAGAGGACAAGATCAGCCCCAGCATTTT
TRBD1,many,TRBV5-1,TRBJ1-4,CASSSSYRGLNEKLFF,TGCGCCAGCAGCTCTTCTTACAGGGGACTAAATGAAAAACTGTTTTTT
.,many,TRBV5-1,TRBJ2-1,CASSFLPQTEQFF,TGCGCCAGCAGCTTCCTCCCCCAGACTGAGCAGTTCTTC
.,many,TRBV10-3,TRBJ2-7,CAISDRGKSTYEQYF,TGTGCCATCAGTGACCGGGGAAAAAGCACCTACGAGCAGTACTTC
.,many,TRBV20-1,TRBJ1-6,CSARARRNSPLHF,TGCAGTGCTAGAGCCAGACGGAATTCACCCCTCCACTTT
.,many,TRBV6-1,TRBJ2-1,CASRPGTSTLEQFF,TGTGCCAGCAGGCCCGGGACATCCACTTTGGAGCAGTTCTTC
.,few,TRBV2,TRBJ1-2,CASNQNGGEAGYTF,TGTGCCAGCAACCAGAACGGCGGCGAGGCTGGCTACACCTTC
.,few,TRBV11-3,TRBJ1-1,CASSLGGRCEAFF,TGTGCCAGCAGCTTAGGAGGGAGGTGTGAAGCTTTCTTT
.,many,TRBV2,TRBJ2-3,CASSARDSPGRQYF,TGTGCCAGCAGTGCCCGGGACTCCCCAGGTAGACAGTATTTT
.,many,TRBV14,TRBJ1-1,CASSQDPALEAFF,TGTGCCAGCAGCCAAGATCCGGCGCTTGAAGCTTTCTTT
.,.,TRBV6-1,TRBJ2-6,CSSTEGVLRYGADVLTF,TGTTCCAGCACTGAGGGGGTCCTACGGTACGGGGCCGACGTCCTGACTTTC
.,many,TRBV7-8,TRBJ2-3,CASSFGSSTDTQYF,TGTGCCAGCAGCTTTGGATCTAGCACAGATACGCAGTATTTT
.,many,TRBV19,TRBJ2-5,CASSIDQTQETQYF,TGTGCCAGTAGTATAGATCAAACCCAAGAGACCCAGTACTTC
.,many,TRBV24-1,TRBJ1-5,CATSDISGGYQPQHF,TGTGCCACCAGTGATATCTCGGGAGGGTACCAGCCCCAGCATTTT
TRBD1,many,TRBV7-9,TRBJ1-6,CASSLEGAYNSPLHF,TGTGCCAGCAGCTTGGAGGGGGCTTATAATTCACCCCTCCACTTT
.,.,TRBV6-1,TRBJ1-2,CASSDSLRGPGYTF,TGTGCCAGCAGTGATTCCCTGAGGGGACCTGGCTACACCTTC
TRBD1,many,TRBV10-3,TRBJ2-2,CAISESRTGANTGELFF,TGTGCCATCAGTGAGTCTCGGACAGGGGCAAACACCGGGGAGCTGTTTTTT
.,many,TRBV6-2/TRBV6-3,TRBJ2-3,CATQNGLGEDTQYF,TGTGCCACCCAGAACGGACTGGGGGAAGATACGCAGTATTTT
TRBD1,many,TRBV24-1,TRBJ2-3,CATSDRRDRDDTQYF,TGTGCCACCAGTGATCGCCGGGACAGGGATGATACGCAGTATTTT